This entry lists 4 T cell receptor beta chains sequenced from one sample in a study of metastatic and nonmetastatic thyroid tumors. TCRdb recomputed clones from the PCR reads via MiXCR. The sample includes about 69,000 clones, approximately 14% of them seen just once. Patients had received no treatment of any kind before thyroid surgery. Sequenced material: blood. Receptors originate from a male donor with papillary thyroid cancer or a benign thyroid nodule (not recorded which). Some clones in this sample may be carry-over from other donors' samples.

Many counts were recorded for this clone. V is TRBV6-2 or TRBV6-3 and J is TRBJ2-5; D gene uncertain. The CDR3 is 15 residues long. The V gene's germline CDR1 is MNHEY and CDR2 SVGEGT. With 4 bases removed from V and 4 bases from J, the gap between germline ends came to 16 bases. Here the CDR3 reads CASSLGEADSETQYF. CDR3 in DNA: TGTGCCAGCAGTTTGGGTGAGGCAGATTCAGAGACCCAGTACTTC.

DNA of the CDR3: TGTGCCAGCAGTTTATGGGCGGGCCATGGTACTGAAGCTTTCTTT. Amino acid sequence: CASSLWAGHGTEAFF. This sequence joins TRBV27 and TRBJ1-1; D gene unclear. Germline V lookup: CDR1 MNHEY, CDR2 SMNVEV (reference sequence). Trimming removed 1 base at V and 5 bases at J, with 14 bases between. This CDR3 has 15 amino acids.

The sample holds many counts of this clone. The chain employs TRBV7-2 and TRBJ2-7; 7 nucleotides agree with TRBD2. Trimming removed 1 base from V and 4 bases from J; junction bases left unmatched: 7. The V gene's germline CDR1 is SGHTA and CDR2 FQGNSA. The CDR3 extends over 15 amino acids. CDR3 coding DNA: TGTGCCAGCAGCTTAGTATCCGGACTAGAATACGAGCAGTACTTC. Translated: CASSLVSGLEYEQYF.

This clone showed up many times. The chain recombines TRBV11-1 with TRBJ2-3, with 8 bases matching TRBD2. The V and J ends lost 3 bases and 2 bases, in that order; junction bases with no gene match: 10. The CDR3 extends over 17 amino acids. CDR1 is SGHAT and CDR2 is FQDESV in the germline V gene (reference sequence). This CDR3 reads CASSFALLAEATDTQYF. Here the CDR3 DNA reads TGTGCCAGCAGCTTCGCCTTACTAGCGGAGGCCACAGATACGCAGTATTTT. Using reference TRBV11-1 and TRBJ2-3 for the parts outside the CDR3, the full variable domain is EAEVAQSPRYKITEKSQAVAFWCDPISGHATLYWYRQILGQGPELLVQFQDESVVDDSQLPKDRFSAERLKGVDSTLKIQPAELGDSAMYLCASSFALLAEATDTQYFGPGTRLTVL.